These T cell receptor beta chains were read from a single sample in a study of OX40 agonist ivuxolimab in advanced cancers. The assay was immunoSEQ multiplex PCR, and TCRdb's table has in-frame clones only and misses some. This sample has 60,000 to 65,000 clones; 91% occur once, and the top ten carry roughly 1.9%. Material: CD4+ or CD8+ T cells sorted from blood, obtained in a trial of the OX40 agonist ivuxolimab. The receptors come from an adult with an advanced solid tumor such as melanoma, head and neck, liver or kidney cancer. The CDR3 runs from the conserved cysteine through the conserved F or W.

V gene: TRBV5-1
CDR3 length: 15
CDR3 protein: CASSFTGGGSTEAFF

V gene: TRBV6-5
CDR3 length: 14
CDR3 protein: CASSLGQGAYEQYF

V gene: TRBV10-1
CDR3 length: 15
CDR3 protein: CASSETAHSTDTQYF

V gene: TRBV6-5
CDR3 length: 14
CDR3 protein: CASSLFTGAFGYTF

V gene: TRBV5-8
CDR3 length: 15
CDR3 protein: CASSSGTSTIMAQHF

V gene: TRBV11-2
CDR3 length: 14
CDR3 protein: CASSDPGGYNEQFF

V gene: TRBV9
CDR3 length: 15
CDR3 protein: CASSGTPTSSYEQYF

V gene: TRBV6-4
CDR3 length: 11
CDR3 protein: CASSDRGEQYF

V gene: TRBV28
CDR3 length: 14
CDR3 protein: CASSFPGNGEKLFF

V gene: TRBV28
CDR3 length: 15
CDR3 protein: CASSLGQGSNYGYTF

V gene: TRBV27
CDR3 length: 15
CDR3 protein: CASSTSGTRGGEQYF

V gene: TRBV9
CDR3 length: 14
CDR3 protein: CASSVGHVANIQYF

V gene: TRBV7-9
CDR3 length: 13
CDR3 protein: CASSLVSDEKLFF

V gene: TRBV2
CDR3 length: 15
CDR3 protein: CASSEEGTGFNEQFF

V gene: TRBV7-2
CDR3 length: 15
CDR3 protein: CASSLGTGDNQPQHF

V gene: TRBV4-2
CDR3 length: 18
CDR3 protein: CASSQDPAGGPGTGELFF

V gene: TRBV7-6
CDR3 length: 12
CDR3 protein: CASSRRGPPQHF

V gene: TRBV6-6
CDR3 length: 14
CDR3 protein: CASSYGAGPYEQYF

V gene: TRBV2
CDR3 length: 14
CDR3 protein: CASSDGQGNYGYTF

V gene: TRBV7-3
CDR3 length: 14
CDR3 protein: CASSQGTADNEQFF

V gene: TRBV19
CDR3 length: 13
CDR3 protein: CASSGPVNEKLFF

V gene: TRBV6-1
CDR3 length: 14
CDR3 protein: CASSEPGSRTEAFF

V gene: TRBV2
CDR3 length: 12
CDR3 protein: CASSDRGPVAFF

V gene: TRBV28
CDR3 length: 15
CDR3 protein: CATLPITGSGQPQHF

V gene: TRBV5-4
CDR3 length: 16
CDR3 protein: CASSKGGTVVQETQYF

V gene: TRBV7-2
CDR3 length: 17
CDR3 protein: CASSSGLAETYQETQYF

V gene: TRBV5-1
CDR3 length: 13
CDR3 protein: CASSLVLNTEAFF

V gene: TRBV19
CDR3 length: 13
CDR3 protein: CASSIAGNYGYTF

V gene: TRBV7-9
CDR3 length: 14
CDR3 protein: CASSLATGSEEQYF

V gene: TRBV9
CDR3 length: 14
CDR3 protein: CASSEGISSYEQYF

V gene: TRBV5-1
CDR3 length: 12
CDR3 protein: CASSYGQGEQYF

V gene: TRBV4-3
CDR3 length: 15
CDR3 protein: CASSQDWGSNYGYTF

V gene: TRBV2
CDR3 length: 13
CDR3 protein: CASNAGGAETQYF

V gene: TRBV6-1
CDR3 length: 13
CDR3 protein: CASLAQGGEKLFF

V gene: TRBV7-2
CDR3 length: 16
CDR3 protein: CASSLASDSFQETQYF

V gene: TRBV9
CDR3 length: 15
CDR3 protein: CASSVGTGKQETQYF

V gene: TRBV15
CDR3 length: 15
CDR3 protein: CATSRDSQGYYEQYF

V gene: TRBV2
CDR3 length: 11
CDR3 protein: CASRNQETQYF

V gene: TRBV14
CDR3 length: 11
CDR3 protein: CASSSAGAQYF

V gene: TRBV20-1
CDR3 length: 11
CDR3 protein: CSAGPGYEQYF

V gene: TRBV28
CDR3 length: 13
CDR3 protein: CASSSGLQETQYF

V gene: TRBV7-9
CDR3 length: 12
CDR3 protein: CASTGGKETQYF

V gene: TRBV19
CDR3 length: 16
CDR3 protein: CASSLIGTGVPGELFF

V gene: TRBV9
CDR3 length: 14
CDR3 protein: CASSAVLGVGEQYF

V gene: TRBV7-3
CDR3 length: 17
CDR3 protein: CASSPAAVGSGANVLTF

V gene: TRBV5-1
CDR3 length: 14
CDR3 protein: CASSSGIDYNEQFF

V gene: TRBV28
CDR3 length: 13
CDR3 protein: CASRGTKGWPQHF

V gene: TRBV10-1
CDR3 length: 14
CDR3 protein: CASSLDRGLDTQYF

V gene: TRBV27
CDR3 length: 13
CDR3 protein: CASGRDRVSEQYF

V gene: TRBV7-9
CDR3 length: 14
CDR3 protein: CASSWGQGDQPQHF

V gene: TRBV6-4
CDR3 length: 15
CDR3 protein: CASRGVGQVRGGYTF

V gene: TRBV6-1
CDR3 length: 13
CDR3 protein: CASVWGTDQPQHF

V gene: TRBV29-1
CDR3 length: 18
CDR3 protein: CSVEELRQGGPLFYGYTF

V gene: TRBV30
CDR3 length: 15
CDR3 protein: CAWSVKLSYNSPLHF

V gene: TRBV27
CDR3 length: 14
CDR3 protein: CASSPGTWGSPLHF

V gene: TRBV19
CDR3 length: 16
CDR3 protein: CASSSPGQGSTDTQYF

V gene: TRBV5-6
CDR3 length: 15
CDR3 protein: CASSFGTRPGGELFF